A single sample gave rise to the 16 T cell receptor beta chains below, sequenced in a study of blood T cells in healthy people across ages. Then a second PCR, running roughly 6 to 12 cycles, was carried out with a sample-barcoded 5' primer and a J-beta primer mix. TCRdb reprocessed the 5' RACE reads with MiXCR, giving one entry per CDR3 protein. The table shows about 1.8 million distinct CDR3 sequences, with just under 50% occurring only once. Source material: blood. The receptors here all came from a woman aged 35 to 49 in good health.

This clonotype was counted a few times. The chain combines TRBV5-1 with TRBJ2-7; D perhaps matches TRBD1 (6 bases). Germline V gives CDR1 SGHRS, CDR2 YFSETQ. The CDR3 is 14 amino acids. With 0 bases removed from V and 5 bases from J, the gap between germline ends came to 12 bases. The CDR3 protein is CASSLVTGRNEQYF. DNA of the CDR3: TGCGCCAGCAGCTTGGTAACAGGGAGAAACGAGCAGTACTTC.

The CDR3 sequence is CASSDGEETTNVLTF. DNA of the CDR3: TGTGCCAGCAGTGACGGGGAAGAGACGACCAACGTCCTGACTTTC. This chain uses TRBV2 with TRBJ2-6, with D perhaps TRBD2 (5 bases). The V gene lost 3 bases and the J gene lost 8 bases, with 14 bases spanning the gap. This CDR3 region has 15 residues. Germline V gives CDR1 SNHLY, CDR2 FYNNEI.

This clonotype has a single count. V gene TRBV7-8 combines with J gene TRBJ2-3, with D tentatively TRBD2 (5 bases). This CDR3 contains 16 residues. V was cut by 4 bases and J by 1 base, with 15 bases left in between. Germline lookup yields CDR1 SGHVS and CDR2 FQNEAQ. The DNA for the CDR3 is TGTGCCAGCAGCTCTTACATACGGGGTGGCACAGATACGCAGTATTTT. This translates into CASSSYIRGGTDTQYF.

The gene calls are TRBV4-2 and TRBJ2-1, with a weak D call TRBD2 (5 bases). The CDR3 has 15 residues. V was shortened by 0 bases and J by 4 bases, with 10 bases between the two germline ends. CDR1 LGHNA and CDR2 YNFKEQ come from the germline V gene. Written as DNA, the CDR3 is TGTGCCAGCAGCCAAGATCTTCGAGGGTACAATGAGCAGTTCTTC. Translation gives CASSQDLRGYNEQFF.

The J gene is TRBJ1-1, the V gene TRBV6-6; 10 bases align to TRBD1. Germline assignment: CDR1 MNHNY and CDR2 SVGAGI (reference sequence). With 2 bases clipped from V and 4 bases from J, the junction kept 7 bases outside the gene matches. CDR3 length: 16 residues. The CDR3 spells CASSYPGQGSRTEAFF. CDR3 coding DNA: TGTGCCAGCAGTTACCCGGGACAGGGGAGCCGCACTGAAGCTTTCTTT.

This rearrangement joins TRBV5-4 to TRBJ2-1, with TRBD1 as a possible D gene (6 bases). The CDR3 runs 16 residues. The ends were cut back, 4 bases at V and 3 bases at J, with 17 bases in the middle. In germline, CDR1 is SGHNT, CDR2 YYREEE (reference sequence). The CDR3 DNA sequence: TGTGCCAGCAGCAATGGGCAGGGGTCAGGCTACAATGAGCAGTTCTTC. Residues: CASSNGQGSGYNEQFF. The full variable domain, in which reference TRBV5-4 and TRBJ2-1 provide the parts outside the CDR3, is ETGVTQSPTHLIKTRGQQVTLRCSSQSGHNTVSWYQQALGQGPQFIFQYYREEENGRGNFPPRFSGLQFPNYSSELNVNALELDDSALYLCASSNGQGSGYNEQFFGPGTRLTVL.

The chain carries TRBV9 and TRBJ2-1; the D gene is possibly TRBD2 (5 bases). Between the trimmed V and J ends, which lost 3 bases and 6 bases, there was a span of 13 bases. CDR3 size: 14 residues. Germline V CDR1 and CDR2: SGDLS, YYNGEE. The CDR3 region is CASSAGLSPNEQFF. DNA for the CDR3: TGTGCCAGCAGCGCTGGACTCTCACCCAATGAGCAGTTCTTC.

V usage is TRBV7-9 and J usage is TRBJ1-5, with no clear D. Germline lookup yields CDR1 SEHNR and CDR2 FQNEAQ (reference sequence). Trimming shortened V by 0 bases and J by 3 bases, and 6 bases separated the two germline ends. The CDR3 totals 14 residues. CDR3 nucleotide sequence: TGTGCCAGCAGCTTAGCGACTCCCAATCAGCCCCAGCATTTT. This sequence encodes CASSLATPNQPQHF.

The chain recombines TRBV5-1 with TRBJ1-2; D gene unclear. This CDR3 is built from 14 residues. Germline assignment: CDR1 SGHRS and CDR2 YFSETQ. V was shortened by 1 base and J by 2 bases, with 9 bases between the two germline ends. The CDR3 loop reads CASSLNPGNYGYTF. CDR3 DNA: TGCGCCAGCAGCTTGAACCCGGGGAACTATGGCTACACCTTC.

This chain uses TRBV25-1 with TRBJ2-5; D gene uncertain. Per the germline V gene, CDR1 is MGHDK and CDR2 is SYGVNS. V was trimmed by 1 base and J by 7 bases, leaving 10 bases between them. The CDR3 consists of 13 residues. The CDR3 reads CASSESSTRTQYF. The CDR3, as DNA: TGTGCCAGCAGTGAATCGAGCACTCGGACCCAGTACTTC.

The rearrangement links TRBV3-1 to TRBJ2-5; D uncertain. Germline V lookup: CDR1 LGHDT, CDR2 YNNKEL (reference sequence). Trimming left V 0 bases short and J 1 base short, with 15 bases between. The CDR3 spans 17 residues. The CDR3, as DNA: TGTGCCAGCAGCCAAGATATCGTGGGCGGAGCCCAAGAGACCCAGTACTTC. It encodes CASSQDIVGGAQETQYF.

As for this clonotype: This CDR3 is missing its conserved last phenylalanine or tryptophan, likely due to a read error. The chain joins TRBV14 to TRBJ2-7, with D unresolved. Germline V gene data show CDR1 as SGHDN and CDR2 as FVKESK. CDR3 length equals 11 residues. The ends were cut back, 5 bases at V and 8 bases at J, with 10 bases in the middle. CDR3 nucleotide sequence: TGTGCCAGCAGCAAGTCTACCCAGCAGTACTAC. Residues: CASSKSTQQYY.

This clonotype appeared a single time. V gene TRBV25-1 combines with J gene TRBJ1-4; possible D gene TRBD1, 5 bases. The CDR3 has 15 residues. With 8 bases removed from V and 1 base from J, the gap between germline ends came to 14 bases. The germline V gene has CDR1 MGHDK and CDR2 SYGVNS. CDR3 DNA: TGTGCCAGCGGGGGGGGTAGGGGAACTAATGAAAAACTGTTTTTT. It codes for CASGGGRGTNEKLFF.

This clonotype was picked up a small number of times. The rearrangement joins TRBV5-1 to TRBJ2-7; tentatively, D is TRBD2 (5 bases). CDR3 size: 16 residues. The germline V and J ends were trimmed by 4 bases and 2 bases, with 19 bases remaining between them. Looked up from germline, CDR1 is SGHRS and CDR2 is YFSETQ. The CDR3 nucleotides are TGCGCCAGCAGCCCCAGTGGAGGAGCATATACCTACGAGCAGTACTTC. This encodes CASSPSGGAYTYEQYF.

The chain uses TRBV7-6 and TRBJ1-2; 12 nucleotides line up with TRBD1. Per germline, CDR1 SGHVS and CDR2 FNYEAQ. CDR3 length: 14 residues. V gave up 5 bases and J gave up 7 bases; unmatched junction bases: 5. As DNA, the CDR3 is TGTGCCAGCAGCGTAGGGACAGGGGGCTCTGGCTACACCTTC. It specifies CASSVGTGGSGYTF.

In the case of this clonotype: One end of the junction is discordant with germline, which a read error may explain. V gene TRBV4-2 combines with J gene TRBJ2-3; 10 bases align to TRBD2. The CDR3 loop spans 21 amino acids. The germline V gene encodes CDR1 LGHNA and CDR2 YNFKEQ. The CDR3 region has the DNA TGTGTCAGCAGCCAAGAGGCCCCCGTGAGCGGGGGGGCTCGTGACACAGATACGCAGTATTTT. The encoded protein is CVSSQEAPVSGGARDTDTQYF.